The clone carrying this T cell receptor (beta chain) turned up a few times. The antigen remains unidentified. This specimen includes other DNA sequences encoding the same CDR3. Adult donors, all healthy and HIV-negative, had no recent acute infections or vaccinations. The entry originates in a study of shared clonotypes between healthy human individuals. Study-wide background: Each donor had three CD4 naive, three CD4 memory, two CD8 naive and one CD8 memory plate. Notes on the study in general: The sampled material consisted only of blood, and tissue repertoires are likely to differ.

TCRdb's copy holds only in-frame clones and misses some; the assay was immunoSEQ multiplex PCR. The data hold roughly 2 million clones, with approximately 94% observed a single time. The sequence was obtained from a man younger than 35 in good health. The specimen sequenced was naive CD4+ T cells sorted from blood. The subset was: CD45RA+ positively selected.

The CDR3 DNA follows: TGTGCCAGCTCAGAGACAGGGGATGGCTACACCTTC. Its protein is CASSETGDGYTF. V usage is TRBV18 and J usage is TRBJ1-2; 8 nucleotides match TRBD1. Germline V CDR1 and CDR2: KGHSH, LQKENI. Unmatched junction bases numbered 2, after V lost 5 bases and J lost 6 bases. There are 12 residues in the CDR3.